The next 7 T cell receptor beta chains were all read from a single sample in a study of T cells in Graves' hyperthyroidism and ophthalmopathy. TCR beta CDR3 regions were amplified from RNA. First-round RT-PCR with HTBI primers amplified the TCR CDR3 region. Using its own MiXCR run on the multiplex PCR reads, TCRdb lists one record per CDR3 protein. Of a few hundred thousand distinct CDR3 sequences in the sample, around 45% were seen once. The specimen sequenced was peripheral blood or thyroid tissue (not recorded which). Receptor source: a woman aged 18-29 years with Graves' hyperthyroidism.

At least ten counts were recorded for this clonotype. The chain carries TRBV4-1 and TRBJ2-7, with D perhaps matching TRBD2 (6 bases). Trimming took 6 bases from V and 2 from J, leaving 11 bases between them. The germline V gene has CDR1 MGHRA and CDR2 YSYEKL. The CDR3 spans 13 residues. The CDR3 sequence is CASRRDGAYEQYF. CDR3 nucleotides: TGCGCCAGCAGGCGGGACGGAGCCTACGAGCAGTACTTC.

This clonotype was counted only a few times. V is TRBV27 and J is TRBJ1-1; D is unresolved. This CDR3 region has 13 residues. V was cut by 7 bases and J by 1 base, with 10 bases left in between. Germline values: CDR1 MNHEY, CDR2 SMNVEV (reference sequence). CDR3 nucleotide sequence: TGTGCCAGCATAGGACGGTCGAACACTGAAGCTTTCTTT. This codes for CASIGRSNTEAFF.

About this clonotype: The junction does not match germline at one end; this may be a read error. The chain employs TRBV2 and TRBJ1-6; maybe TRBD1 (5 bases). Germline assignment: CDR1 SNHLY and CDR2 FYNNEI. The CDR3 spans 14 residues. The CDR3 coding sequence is TGTGCCAGCGGTGAAGACGGGAGGGGATCCCCCCTCCACTTT. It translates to CASGEDGRGSPLHF.

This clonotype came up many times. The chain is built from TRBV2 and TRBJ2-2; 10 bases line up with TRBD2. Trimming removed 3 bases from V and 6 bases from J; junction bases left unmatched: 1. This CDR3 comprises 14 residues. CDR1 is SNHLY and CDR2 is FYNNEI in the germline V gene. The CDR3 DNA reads TGTGCCAGCAGTGAGGGACTAGCGTCCGGGGAGCTGTTTTTT. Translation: CASSEGLASGELFF.

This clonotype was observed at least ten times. As DNA, the CDR3 is TGTGCCAGCAGGGAGCAGGGGAGTGTTCTGAACACTGAAGCTTTCTTT. The encoded protein is CASREQGSVLNTEAFF. This sequence joins TRBV14 and TRBJ1-1, with D possibly being TRBD1 (6 bases). Trimming pared 6 bases from V and 0 bases from J, leaving 17 bases between. Germline loops: CDR1 SGHDN, CDR2 FVKESK. The CDR3 has 16 residues.

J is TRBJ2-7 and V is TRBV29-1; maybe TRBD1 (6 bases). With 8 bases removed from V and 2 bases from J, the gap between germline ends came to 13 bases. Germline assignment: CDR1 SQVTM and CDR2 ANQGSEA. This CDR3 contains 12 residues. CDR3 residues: CSPTGTTYEQYF. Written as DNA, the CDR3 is TGCAGCCCTACAGGGACCACCTACGAGCAGTACTTC.

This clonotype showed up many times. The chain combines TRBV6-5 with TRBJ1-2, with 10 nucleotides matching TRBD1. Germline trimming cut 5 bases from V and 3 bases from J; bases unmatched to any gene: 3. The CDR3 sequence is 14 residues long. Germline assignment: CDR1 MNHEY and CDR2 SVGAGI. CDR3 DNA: TGTGCCAGCAGTCGACAGGGGGCGTACTATGGCTACACCTTC. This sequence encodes CASSRQGAYYGYTF.